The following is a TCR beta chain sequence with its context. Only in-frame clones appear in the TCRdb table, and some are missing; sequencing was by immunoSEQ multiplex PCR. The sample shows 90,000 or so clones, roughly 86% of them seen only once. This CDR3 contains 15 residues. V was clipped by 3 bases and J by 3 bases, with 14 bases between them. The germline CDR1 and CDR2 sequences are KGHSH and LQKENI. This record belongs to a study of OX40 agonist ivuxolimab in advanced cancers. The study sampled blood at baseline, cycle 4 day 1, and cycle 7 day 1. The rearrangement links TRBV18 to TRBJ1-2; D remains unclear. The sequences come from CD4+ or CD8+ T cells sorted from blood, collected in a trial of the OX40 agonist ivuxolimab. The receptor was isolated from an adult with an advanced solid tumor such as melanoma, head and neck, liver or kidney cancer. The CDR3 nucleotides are TGTGCCAGCTCACCCGACGGCAAACACCACTATGGCTACACCTTC. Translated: CASSPDGKHHYGYTF.